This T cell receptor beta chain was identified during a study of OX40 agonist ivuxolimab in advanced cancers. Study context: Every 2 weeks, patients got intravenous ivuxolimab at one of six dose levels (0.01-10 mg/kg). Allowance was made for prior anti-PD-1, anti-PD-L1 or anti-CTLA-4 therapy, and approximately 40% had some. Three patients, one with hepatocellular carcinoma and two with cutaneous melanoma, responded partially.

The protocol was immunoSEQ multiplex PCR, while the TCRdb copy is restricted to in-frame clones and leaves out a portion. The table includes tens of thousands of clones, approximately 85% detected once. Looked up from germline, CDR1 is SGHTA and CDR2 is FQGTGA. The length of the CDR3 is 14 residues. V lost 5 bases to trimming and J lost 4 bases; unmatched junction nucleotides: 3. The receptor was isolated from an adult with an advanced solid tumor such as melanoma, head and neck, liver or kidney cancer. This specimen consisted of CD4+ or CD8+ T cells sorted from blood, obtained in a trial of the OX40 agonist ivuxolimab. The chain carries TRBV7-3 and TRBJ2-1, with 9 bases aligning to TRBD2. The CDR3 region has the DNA TGTGCCAGCAGCCCCCTAGCGGGGTACAATGAGCAGTTCTTC. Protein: CASSPLAGYNEQFF.